The clone carrying this T cell receptor (beta chain) appeared a few times. Per the authors' pipeline: Amplified reference gene primers provided the basis for estimating nucleated cell counts. Clones were read by immunoSEQ multiplex PCR, and TCRdb kept only the in-frame ones, dropping some. V, J and clone size derive from that table, while D and trimming were established from the DNA sequence. The top ten clones hold around a sixth of a sample with some 190,000 clones, 70% to 90% of them seen once. V lost 11 bases and J 4 bases, leaving 20 bases between the germline ends. The CDR3 runs to 15 residues. CDR1 is LNHDA and CDR2 is SQIVND in the germline V gene (reference sequence). This sample was taken from a study of blood T cell repertoires in COVID-19. About the study: COVID-19 samples from acute and convalescent phases originated in the United States, Italy and Spain. PBMCs, B-cell-depleted T cells, or T cells were the source of the cDNA or gDNA that made up the material.

Patients from Seattle were sampled longitudinally, starting during active infection. V is TRBV19 and J is TRBJ2-2, with D tentatively TRBD2 (5 bases). Sequencing was performed on peripheral blood. The sequence derives from a person aged 70 to 85 with COVID-19, enrolled during active disease. DNA of the CDR3: TGTGCCCTAGTTACGCCGTCTAGCCCCACCGGGGAGCTGTTTTTT. Protein product: CALVTPSSPTGELFF.